These T cell receptor beta chains were read from a single sample in a study of beta chain features in type 1 diabetes. Data came from immunoSEQ multiplex PCR; TCRdb stores just in-frame clones and leaves some out. The repertoire holds a few hundred thousand clones, with roughly 16% as singletons. Input material: naive CD4+ T cells from blood. The receptor set was obtained from a man aged 25 to 40 with type 1 diabetes. Both conserved end residues are part of each CDR3. Fields, in order: V gene, J gene, CDR3 protein.

TRBV28	TRBJ2-5	CASAFGGETQYF
TRBV29-1	TRBJ1-4	CSVGGGANEKLFF
TRBV7-2	TRBJ2-7	CASSPPSYGGYEQYF
TRBV2	TRBJ2-5	CASGGSMETQYF
TRBV29-1	TRBJ1-1	CSVGWGLDTEAFF
TRBV29-1	TRBJ1-2	CSVYSDRGNYGYTF
TRBV6-6	TRBJ1-2	CASSYDYGYTF
TRBV29-1	TRBJ2-7	CSVTAGDLGEQYF
TRBV9	TRBJ2-1	CASSLRQEYNEQFF
TRBV14	TRBJ2-5	CASSRPGASGTQYF
TRBV30	TRBJ1-5	CAWSVRRNQPQHF
TRBV7-9	TRBJ1-2	CASSFGGDNYGYTF
TRBV18	TRBJ2-7	CASSHLLYEQYF
TRBV29-1	TRBJ1-1	CSATGRTANTEAFF
TRBV5-1	TRBJ2-7	CASSLRQGYEQYF
TRBV4-1	TRBJ2-1	CASSPPWDRGSNEQFF
TRBV4-3	TRBJ2-3	CASSQDRTDTQYF
TRBV13	TRBJ2-7	CASSSTGGYEQYF
TRBV5-1	TRBJ2-1	CASSLSDSSFVNEQFF
TRBV4-3	TRBJ1-3	CASSQGNSGNTIYF
TRBV4-3	TRBJ2-3	CASSQIAVVVGGSTDTQYF
TRBV7-9	TRBJ1-1	CASSQRLYRGTEAFF
TRBV4-3	TRBJ1-2	CASSQTTGLSYTF
TRBV4-2	TRBJ2-6	CASSQEVVGQGRPGANVLTF
TRBV21-1	TRBJ2-7	CASIPQSYEQYF